This T cell receptor (beta chain) was documented in a study of blood T cell repertoires in COVID-19. Study as a whole: COVID-19 samples, acute and convalescent, were from the United States, Italy and Spain.

CDR1 and CDR2 from the germline V gene are SEHNR and FQNEAQ (reference sequence). CDR3 length: 12 amino acids. V lost 1 base to trimming and J lost 6 bases, with 7 bases between them. Clones were read by immunoSEQ multiplex PCR, and TCRdb kept only the in-frame ones, dropping some. Of a few hundred thousand clones in the sample, around 87% were seen once. The sample comprised peripheral blood. The chain couples TRBV7-9 to TRBJ2-7; D call uncertain. The receptor was derived from a woman in her forties or fifties who had recovered from COVID-19. CDR3 residues: CASSLVPVEQYF. CDR3 sequence (DNA): TGTGCCAGCAGCTTAGTCCCGGTCGAGCAGTACTTC.